This is a list of T cell receptor beta chains from one sample in a study of blood T cell repertoires in COVID-19. TCRdb keeps only in-frame clones here, not all; method: immunoSEQ multiplex PCR. There are around 300,000 clones in the sample; about nine tenths occur only once, and 0.94% lies in the top ten. The specimen sequenced was peripheral blood. The receptors shown here come from a woman between 35 and 50 years old who had recovered from COVID-19. The CDR3 runs from the conserved cysteine through the conserved F or W. A D gene is named only where the DNA matches it firmly. The size of a clone is reported for some rows only, either as once, few or many, or as a class for expanded clones.

j_call: TRBJ2-2; clone_size: NA; d_call: TRBD2; v_call: TRBV7-9; cdr3_aa: CASSHRLAEYTGELFF; cdr3_nt: TGTGCCAGCAGCCATCGACTAGCAGAATACACCGGGGAGCTGTTTTTT
j_call: TRBJ1-1; clone_size: once; d_call: NA; v_call: TRBV18; cdr3_aa: CASSPTEYREGTEAFF; cdr3_nt: TGTGCCAGCTCACCAACGGAATACAGGGAAGGGACTGAAGCTTTCTTT
j_call: TRBJ2-7; clone_size: NA; d_call: TRBD2; v_call: TRBV2; cdr3_aa: CASSDLISGSYEQYF; cdr3_nt: TGTGCCAGCAGTGATTTGATTAGCGGGAGCTACGAGCAGTACTTC
j_call: TRBJ1-6; clone_size: NA; d_call: NA; v_call: TRBV5-1; cdr3_aa: CASSLGQDNSPLHF; cdr3_nt: TGCGCCAGCAGCTTAGGCCAGGATAATTCACCCCTCCACTTT
j_call: TRBJ2-7; clone_size: once; d_call: NA; v_call: TRBV7-9; cdr3_aa: CASSLSGGGPSYEQYF; cdr3_nt: TGTGCCAGCAGCTTATCGGGGGGCGGCCCCTCCTACGAGCAGTACTTC
j_call: TRBJ1-2; clone_size: NA; d_call: TRBD1; v_call: TRBV2; cdr3_aa: CASSPGQTGYGYTF; cdr3_nt: TGTGCCAGCAGTCCGGGACAGACCGGCTATGGCTACACCTTC
j_call: TRBJ2-1; clone_size: NA; d_call: TRBD2; v_call: TRBV27; cdr3_aa: CASSNGGAGGPSYNEQFF; cdr3_nt: TGTGCCAGCAGTAATGGCGGGGCGGGAGGGCCGTCCTACAATGAGCAGTTCTTC
j_call: TRBJ2-7; clone_size: NA; d_call: TRBD2; v_call: TRBV27; cdr3_aa: CASSLIPGLAGGRNYEQYF; cdr3_nt: TGTGCCAGCAGTTTAATCCCCGGACTAGCGGGAGGGCGGAACTACGAGCAGTACTTC
j_call: TRBJ2-5; clone_size: NA; d_call: TRBD2; v_call: TRBV7-3; cdr3_aa: CASSLRWDDIAGASVETQYF; cdr3_nt: TGTGCCAGCAGCTTAAGGTGGGACGACATAGCGGGAGCGAGCGTAGAGACCCAGTACTTC
j_call: TRBJ2-6; clone_size: NA; d_call: NA; v_call: TRBV4-1; cdr3_aa: CASSQVPGGSSGANVLTF; cdr3_nt: TGCGCCAGCAGCCAAGTCCCGGGCGGGTCCTCTGGGGCCAACGTCCTGACTTTC
j_call: TRBJ2-7; clone_size: NA; d_call: TRBD1; v_call: TRBV30; cdr3_aa: CAWRWGTGYVYEQYF; cdr3_nt: TGTGCCTGGAGGTGGGGGACAGGGTATGTCTACGAGCAGTACTTC
j_call: TRBJ2-1; clone_size: NA; d_call: TRBD2; v_call: TRBV27; cdr3_aa: CASSAHVGRESDEQFF; cdr3_nt: TGTGCCAGCAGCGCACACGTGGGGCGGGAGAGCGATGAGCAGTTCTTC
j_call: TRBJ1-5; clone_size: NA; d_call: NA; v_call: TRBV7-2; cdr3_aa: CASSPGGQINQPQHF; cdr3_nt: TGTGCCAGCAGCCCGGGGGGACAAATCAATCAGCCCCAGCATTTT
j_call: TRBJ1-2; clone_size: NA; d_call: NA; v_call: TRBV28; cdr3_aa: CASSLRGFYTF; cdr3_nt: TGTGCCAGCAGTTTGCGGGGATTCTACACCTTC
j_call: TRBJ2-6; clone_size: NA; d_call: NA; v_call: TRBV19; cdr3_aa: CASSKTGSGANVLTF; cdr3_nt: TGTGCCAGTAGTAAAACAGGGTCCGGGGCCAACGTCCTGACTTTC
j_call: TRBJ2-7; clone_size: NA; d_call: TRBD2; v_call: TRBV5-8; cdr3_aa: CASSPPGLPYEQYF; cdr3_nt: TGTGCCAGCAGCCCTCCGGGACTACCCTACGAGCAGTACTTC
j_call: TRBJ2-2; clone_size: NA; d_call: TRBD1; v_call: TRBV7-8; cdr3_aa: CASSNQQGAGTGELFF; cdr3_nt: TGTGCCAGCAGCAACCAACAGGGGGCAGGAACCGGGGAGCTGTTTTTT
j_call: TRBJ1-1; clone_size: NA; d_call: TRBD1; v_call: TRBV5-1; cdr3_aa: CASSTGVGMANTEAFF; cdr3_nt: TGCGCCAGCAGCACAGGGGTCGGCATGGCGAACACTGAAGCTTTCTTT
j_call: TRBJ2-7; clone_size: few; d_call: NA; v_call: TRBV29-1; cdr3_aa: CSVGSYPGYEQYF; cdr3_nt: TGCAGCGTTGGGTCCTACCCTGGCTACGAGCAGTACTTC
j_call: TRBJ2-7; clone_size: NA; d_call: NA; v_call: TRBV28; cdr3_aa: CASSSDGTYEQYF; cdr3_nt: TGTGCCAGCAGCAGTGACGGGACCTACGAGCAGTACTTC
j_call: TRBJ1-1; clone_size: NA; d_call: TRBD1; v_call: TRBV3-1/TRBV3-2; cdr3_aa: CASSHRQGLTEAFF; cdr3_nt: TGTGCCAGCAGCCACCGACAGGGTTTAACTGAAGCTTTCTTT
j_call: TRBJ2-7; clone_size: NA; d_call: TRBD1; v_call: TRBV2; cdr3_aa: CASSRDRIYEQYF; cdr3_nt: TGTGCCAGCAGCCGGGACAGGATCTACGAGCAGTACTTC
j_call: TRBJ2-2; clone_size: NA; d_call: NA; v_call: TRBV5-1; cdr3_aa: CASVKEHTGELFF; cdr3_nt: TGCGCCAGCGTTAAGGAGCACACCGGGGAGCTGTTTTTT
j_call: TRBJ1-2; clone_size: NA; d_call: TRBD1; v_call: TRBV14; cdr3_aa: CASSRTGGDYGYTF; cdr3_nt: TGTGCCAGCAGCCGAACAGGGGGCGACTATGGCTACACCTTC
j_call: TRBJ1-4; clone_size: NA; d_call: NA; v_call: TRBV5-8; cdr3_aa: CASSLVAPEKLFF; cdr3_nt: TGTGCCAGCAGCTTGGTGGCCCCAGAAAAACTGTTTTTT
j_call: TRBJ1-5; clone_size: NA; d_call: TRBD1; v_call: TRBV28; cdr3_aa: CASSLSQGSNQPQHF; cdr3_nt: TGTGCCAGCAGTTTGTCACAGGGGAGCAATCAGCCCCAGCATTTT
j_call: TRBJ2-5; clone_size: NA; d_call: NA; v_call: TRBV11-1; cdr3_aa: CASSFGTPAGETQYF; cdr3_nt: TGTGCCAGCAGCTTCGGAACCCCGGCAGGGGAGACCCAGTACTTC
j_call: TRBJ2-5; clone_size: NA; d_call: NA; v_call: TRBV5-4; cdr3_aa: CASSLGGAGQETQYF; cdr3_nt: TGTGCCAGCAGCTTGGGGGGAGCGGGCCAAGAGACCCAGTACTTC
j_call: TRBJ2-7; clone_size: NA; d_call: NA; v_call: TRBV29-1; cdr3_aa: CSVVGSGTWYF; cdr3_nt: NA
j_call: TRBJ2-7; clone_size: NA; d_call: TRBD2; v_call: TRBV5-1; cdr3_aa: CASSPDLLAGPYEQYF; cdr3_nt: TGCGCCAGCAGCCCGGACCTACTAGCGGGACCCTACGAGCAGTACTTC
j_call: TRBJ2-3; clone_size: NA; d_call: TRBD1; v_call: TRBV16; cdr3_aa: CASSRGQGTDTQYF; cdr3_nt: TGTGCCAGCAGTCGGGGACAGGGAACAGATACGCAGTATTTT
j_call: TRBJ2-5; clone_size: NA; d_call: NA; v_call: TRBV11-1; cdr3_aa: CASSPRRGETQYF; cdr3_nt: TGTGCCAGCAGCCCAAGGAGGGGAGAGACCCAGTACTTC
j_call: TRBJ2-1; clone_size: NA; d_call: NA; v_call: TRBV19; cdr3_aa: CASSTQTPGEQFF; cdr3_nt: TGTGCCAGTAGTACTCAAACACCGGGGGAGCAGTTCTTC
j_call: TRBJ1-2; clone_size: NA; d_call: TRBD1; v_call: TRBV24-1; cdr3_aa: CATSESTGVKDYGYTF; cdr3_nt: TGTGCCACCAGTGAATCGACAGGGGTAAAGGACTATGGCTACACCTTC
j_call: TRBJ2-2; clone_size: NA; d_call: TRBD1; v_call: TRBV14; cdr3_aa: CASSLMTGITGELFF; cdr3_nt: TGTGCCAGCAGCCTGATGACAGGGATCACCGGGGAGCTGTTTTTT
j_call: TRBJ2-1; clone_size: NA; d_call: NA; v_call: TRBV7-6; cdr3_aa: CASSLGPRDFYNEQFF; cdr3_nt: TGTGCCAGCAGCTTAGGCCCCCGGGACTTCTACAATGAGCAGTTCTTC
j_call: TRBJ2-7; clone_size: NA; d_call: NA; v_call: TRBV30; cdr3_aa: CAWSSVGNTYEQYF; cdr3_nt: TGTGCCTGGAGTTCGGTGGGCAACACCTACGAGCAGTACTTC
j_call: TRBJ1-1; clone_size: few; d_call: NA; v_call: TRBV30; cdr3_aa: CAWDKDGNQGAFF; cdr3_nt: TGTGCCTGGGACAAGGACGGAAATCAGGGGGCTTTCTTT
j_call: TRBJ2-2; clone_size: NA; d_call: TRBD2; v_call: TRBV19; cdr3_aa: CASTPRREATGELFF; cdr3_nt: TGTGCCAGTACCCCTCGGCGGGAGGCCACCGGGGAGCTGTTTTTT
j_call: TRBJ2-7; clone_size: NA; d_call: NA; v_call: TRBV6-5; cdr3_aa: CASRPSAGTYEQYF; cdr3_nt: TGTGCCAGCAGACCTTCCGCGGGCACCTACGAGCAGTACTTC
j_call: TRBJ1-1; clone_size: NA; d_call: NA; v_call: TRBV6-1; cdr3_aa: CASSEALLVGGNTEAFF; cdr3_nt: TGTGCCAGCAGTGAAGCGCTTCTGGTAGGAGGGAACACTGAAGCTTTCTTT
j_call: TRBJ2-7; clone_size: few; d_call: NA; v_call: TRBV30; cdr3_aa: CAWSYKGTYEQYF; cdr3_nt: TGTGCCTGGAGTTATAAGGGGACCTACGAGCAGTACTTC
j_call: TRBJ2-7; clone_size: NA; d_call: NA; v_call: TRBV6-5; cdr3_aa: CASRNPQGGRLEQYF; cdr3_nt: TGTGCCAGCAGGAACCCCCAGGGTGGAAGGCTCGAGCAGTACTTC
j_call: TRBJ2-4; clone_size: few; d_call: TRBD2; v_call: TRBV9; cdr3_aa: CASSAVAGGALAKNIQYF; cdr3_nt: TGTGCCAGCAGCGCTGTAGCCGGGGGGGCCCTAGCCAAAAACATTCAGTACTTC
j_call: TRBJ2-7; clone_size: NA; d_call: NA; v_call: TRBV4-1; cdr3_aa: CASSPKQGLAYEQYF; cdr3_nt: TGCGCCAGCAGCCCCAAGCAGGGGCTCGCGTACGAGCAGTACTTC